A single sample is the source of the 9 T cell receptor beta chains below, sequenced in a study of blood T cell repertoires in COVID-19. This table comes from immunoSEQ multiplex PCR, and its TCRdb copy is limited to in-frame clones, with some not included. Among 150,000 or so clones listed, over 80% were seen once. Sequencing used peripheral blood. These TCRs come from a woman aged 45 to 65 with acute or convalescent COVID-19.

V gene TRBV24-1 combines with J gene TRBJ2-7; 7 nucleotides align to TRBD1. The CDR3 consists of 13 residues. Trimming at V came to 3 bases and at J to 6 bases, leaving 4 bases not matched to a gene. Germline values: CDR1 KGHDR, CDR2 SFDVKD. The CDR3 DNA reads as TGTGCCACCAGTGATGATCCAGGGGGCGAGCAGTACTTC. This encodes CATSDDPGGEQYF.

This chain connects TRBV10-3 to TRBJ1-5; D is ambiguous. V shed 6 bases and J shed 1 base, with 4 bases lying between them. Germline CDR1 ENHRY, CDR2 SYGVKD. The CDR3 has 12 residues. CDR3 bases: TGTGCCATCAGCCAAAGCAATCAGCCCCAGCATTTT. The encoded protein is CAISQSNQPQHF.

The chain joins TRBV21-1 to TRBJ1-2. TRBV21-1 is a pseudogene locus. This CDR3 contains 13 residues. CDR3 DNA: TGTGCCAGCAGCAAGCCTACGAACTATGGCTACACCTTC. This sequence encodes CASSKPTNYGYTF.

Here the CDR3 DNA reads TGCAGCGTTGGTGGGGAGGGTCAGCCCCAGCATTTT. This gives the protein CSVGGEGQPQHF. The chain is built from TRBV29-1 and TRBJ1-5, with no clear D. Germline values: CDR1 SQVTM, CDR2 ANQGSEA. There are 12 residues in the CDR3. V shed 4 bases and J shed 6 bases, with 10 bases lying between them.

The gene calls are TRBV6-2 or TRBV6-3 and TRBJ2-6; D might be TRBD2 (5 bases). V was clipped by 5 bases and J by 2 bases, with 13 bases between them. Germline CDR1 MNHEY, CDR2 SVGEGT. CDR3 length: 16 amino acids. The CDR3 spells CASSRGLWAGANVLTF. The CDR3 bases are TGTGCCAGCAGTCGCGGACTGTGGGCTGGGGCCAACGTCCTGACTTTC.

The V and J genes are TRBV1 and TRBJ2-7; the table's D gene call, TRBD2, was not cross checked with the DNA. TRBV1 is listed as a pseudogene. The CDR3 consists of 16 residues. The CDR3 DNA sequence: TGCACCAGCCGAGAATTAGCGGGAGGTAGCTCCTACGAGCAGTACTTC. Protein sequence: CTSRELAGGSSYEQYF.

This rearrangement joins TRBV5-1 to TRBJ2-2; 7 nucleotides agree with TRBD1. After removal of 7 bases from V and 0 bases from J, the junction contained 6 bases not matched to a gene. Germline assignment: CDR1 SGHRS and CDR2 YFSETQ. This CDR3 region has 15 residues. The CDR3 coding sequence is TGCGCCAGCGGCGCCGGGACAGCGAACACCGGGGAGCTGTTTTTT. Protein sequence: CASGAGTANTGELFF. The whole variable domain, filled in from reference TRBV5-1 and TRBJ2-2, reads KAGVTQTPRYLIKTRGQQVTLSCSPISGHRSVSWYQQTPGQGLQFLFEYFSETQRNKGNFPGRFSGRQFSNSRSEMNVSTLELGDSALYLCASGAGTANTGELFFGEGSRLTVL.

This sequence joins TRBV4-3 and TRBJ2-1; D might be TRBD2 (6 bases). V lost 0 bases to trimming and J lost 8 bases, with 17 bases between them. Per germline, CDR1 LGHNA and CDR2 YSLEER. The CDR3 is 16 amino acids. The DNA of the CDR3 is TGCGCCAGCAGCCAAGAGGGAGGACACTATGGGGATGAGCAGTTCTTC. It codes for CASSQEGGHYGDEQFF.

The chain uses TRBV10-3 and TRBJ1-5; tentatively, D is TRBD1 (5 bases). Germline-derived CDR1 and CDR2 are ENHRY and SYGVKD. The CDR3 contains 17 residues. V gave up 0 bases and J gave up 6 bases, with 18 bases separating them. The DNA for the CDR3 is TGTGCCATCAGTGAGTCCGGCCTCGGGGGGGAAGTTCAGCCCCAGCATTTT. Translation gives CAISESGLGGEVQPQHF.